This entry is about one T cell receptor (beta chain). Each CDR3 protein is one row after TCRdb ran MiXCR on the 5' RACE reads. The sample holds fewer than 350,000 distinct CDR3 sequences, under 9% seen once. CDR3 length: 15 amino acids. Germline V lookup: CDR1 SNHLY, CDR2 FYNNEI. Trimming removed 8 bases from V and 0 bases from J, with 14 bases in between. This sample stems from a study of identical twins. This same sample was also part of a study on yellow fever vaccine responses in identical twins.

This sequence originates from a woman between 18 and 29 years old in good health. The sample was memory (CD45RO+) T cells sorted from blood. The chain uses TRBV2 and TRBJ1-5; D possibly corresponds to TRBD1 (6 bases). CDR3 in DNA: TGTGCCAGCGTACAGGGTTCCTATAGCAATCAGCCCCAGCATTTT. It specifies CASVQGSYSNQPQHF.